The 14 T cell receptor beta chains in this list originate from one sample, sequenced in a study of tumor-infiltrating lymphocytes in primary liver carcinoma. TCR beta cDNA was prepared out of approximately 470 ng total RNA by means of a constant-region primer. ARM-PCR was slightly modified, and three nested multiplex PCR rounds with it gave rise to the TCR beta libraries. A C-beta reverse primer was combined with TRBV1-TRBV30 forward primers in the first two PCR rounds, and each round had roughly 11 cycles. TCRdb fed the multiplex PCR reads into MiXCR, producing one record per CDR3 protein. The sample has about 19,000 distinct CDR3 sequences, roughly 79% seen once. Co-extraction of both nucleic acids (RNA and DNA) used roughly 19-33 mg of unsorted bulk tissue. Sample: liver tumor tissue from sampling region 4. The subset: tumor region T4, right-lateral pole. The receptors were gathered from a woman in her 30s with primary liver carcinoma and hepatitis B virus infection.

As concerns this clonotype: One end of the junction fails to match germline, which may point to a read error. CDR3 in DNA: TGTACCAGCAGTGATCTGCGGCCATGGACCTACGAGCAGTACTTC. It specifies CTSSDLRPWTYEQYF. The chain carries TRBV2 and TRBJ2-7; no firm D call. From germline, CDR1 is SNHLY and CDR2 FYNNEI. This CDR3 spans 15 amino acids.

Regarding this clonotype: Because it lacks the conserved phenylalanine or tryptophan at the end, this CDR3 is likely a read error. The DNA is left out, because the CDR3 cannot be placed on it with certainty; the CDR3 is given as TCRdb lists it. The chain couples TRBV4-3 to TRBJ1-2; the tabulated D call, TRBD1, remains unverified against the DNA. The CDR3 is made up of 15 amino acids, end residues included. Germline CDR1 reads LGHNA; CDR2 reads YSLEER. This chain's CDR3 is CASSQDWGRVNGYVS.

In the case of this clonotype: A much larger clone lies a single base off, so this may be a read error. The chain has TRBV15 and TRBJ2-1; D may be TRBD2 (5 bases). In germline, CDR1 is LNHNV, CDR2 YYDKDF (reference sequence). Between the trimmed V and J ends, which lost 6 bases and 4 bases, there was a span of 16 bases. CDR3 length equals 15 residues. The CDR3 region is CATRDPSWSYNEQFF. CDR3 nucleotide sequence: TGTGCCACCAGAGATCCTAGCTGGTCATACAATGAGCAGTTCTTC.

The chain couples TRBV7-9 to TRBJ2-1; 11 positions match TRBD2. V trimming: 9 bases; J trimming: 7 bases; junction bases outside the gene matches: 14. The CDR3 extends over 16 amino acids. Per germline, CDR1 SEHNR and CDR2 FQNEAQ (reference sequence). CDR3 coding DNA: TGTGCCAGGGGCTTAGGGACTAGCGGAGCTAGGAATGAGCAGTTCTTC. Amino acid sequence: CARGLGTSGARNEQFF.

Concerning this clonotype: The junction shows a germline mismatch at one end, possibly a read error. The CDR3 loop reads CASSRVSEQYF. CDR3 DNA: TGTGCCAGCAGTCGAGTCAGTGAGCAATACTTC. This chain links TRBV11-2 with TRBJ2-7, with D unclear. The V gene's germline CDR1 is SGHAT and CDR2 FQNNGV. The CDR3 is 11 amino acids.

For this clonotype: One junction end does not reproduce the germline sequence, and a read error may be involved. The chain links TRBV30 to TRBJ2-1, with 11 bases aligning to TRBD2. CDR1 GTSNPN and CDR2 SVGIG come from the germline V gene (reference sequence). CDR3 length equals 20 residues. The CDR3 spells CTWSDSNPRTSGRQRREQFF. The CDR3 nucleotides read TGTACCTGGAGCGACTCAAATCCACGCACTAGCGGGAGACAAAGGAGGGAGCAGTTCTTC.

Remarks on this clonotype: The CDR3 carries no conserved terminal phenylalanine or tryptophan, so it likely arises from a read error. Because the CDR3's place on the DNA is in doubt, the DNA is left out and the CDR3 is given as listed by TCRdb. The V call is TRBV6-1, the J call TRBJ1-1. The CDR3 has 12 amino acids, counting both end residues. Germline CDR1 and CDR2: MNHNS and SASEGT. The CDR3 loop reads CASSGWSTEVYY.

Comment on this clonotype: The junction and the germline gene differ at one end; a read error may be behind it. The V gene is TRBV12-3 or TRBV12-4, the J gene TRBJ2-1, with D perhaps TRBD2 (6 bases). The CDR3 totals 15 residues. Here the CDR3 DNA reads TGTGCCAGCAGTTCTACGGGAGCGAGATTTAATGAGCAGCTCTTC. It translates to CASSSTGARFNEQLF.

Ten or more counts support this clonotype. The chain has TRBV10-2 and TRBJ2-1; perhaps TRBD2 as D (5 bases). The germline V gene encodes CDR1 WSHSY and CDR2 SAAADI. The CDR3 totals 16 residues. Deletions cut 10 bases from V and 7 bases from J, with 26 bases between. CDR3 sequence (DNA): TGCGCCACTCAATCAATTCGCCTAGAACGAGGGAATGAGCAGTTCTTC. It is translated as CATQSIRLERGNEQFF.

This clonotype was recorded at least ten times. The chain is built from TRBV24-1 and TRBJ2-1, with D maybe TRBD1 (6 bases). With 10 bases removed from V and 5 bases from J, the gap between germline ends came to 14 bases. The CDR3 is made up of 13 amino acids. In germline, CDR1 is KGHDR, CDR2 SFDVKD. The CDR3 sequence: CATQGHLDNEQFF. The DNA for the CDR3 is TGTGCCACACAGGGACATCTCGACAATGAGCAGTTCTTC.

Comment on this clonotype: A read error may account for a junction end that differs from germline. The CDR3 coding sequence is TGCGTCAGCAGCGCTGACTTGGAGATCTATGGCTACGCCTTC. Residues: CVSSADLEIYGYAF. The chain joins TRBV4-3 to TRBJ1-2, with no clear D. Germline V CDR1 and CDR2: LGHNA, YSLEER. The CDR3 runs to 14 residues.

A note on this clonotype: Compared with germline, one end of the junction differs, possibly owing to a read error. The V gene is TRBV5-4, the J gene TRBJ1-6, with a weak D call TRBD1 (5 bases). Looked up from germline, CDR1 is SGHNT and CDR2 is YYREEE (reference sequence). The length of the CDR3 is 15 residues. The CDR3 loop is CAGSPRAGDNSPLYF. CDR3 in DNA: TGTGCCGGCAGCCCAAGGGCGGGGGATAATTCACCCCTATACTTT.

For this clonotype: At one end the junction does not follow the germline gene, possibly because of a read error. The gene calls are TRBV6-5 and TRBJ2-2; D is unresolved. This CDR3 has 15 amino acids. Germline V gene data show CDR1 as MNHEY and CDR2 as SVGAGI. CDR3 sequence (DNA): TGTGCTAGCAGTCCGCGGATATGGTTCACCGGGGAGCTGTTTTTT. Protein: CASSPRIWFTGELFF.

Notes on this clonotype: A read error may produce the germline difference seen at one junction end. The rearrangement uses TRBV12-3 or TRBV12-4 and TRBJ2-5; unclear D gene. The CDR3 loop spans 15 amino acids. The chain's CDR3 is CVSSTYPGNEETQCF. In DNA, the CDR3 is TGTGTCAGCAGCACCTACCCTGGGAACGAAGAGACCCAGTGCTTC.